One sample yielded the 22 T cell receptor beta chains listed below, sequenced in a study of Tregs in tolerant kidney transplant recipients (dated 2019 in TCRdb). Library preparation was by the immunoSEQ multiplex PCR assay. TCRdb obtained this table from immuneACCESS and retained in-frame rearrangements with V and J assigned. These tables miss some clones; where compared with another copy, unresolved V genes account for less than half of the shortfall, and the remainder is unexplained. Counted in this sample were roughly 250,000 clones; 65% to 85% of them appeared once. Less than 0.75% of the sample rests with the top ten. Sample: CD4+ T cells from blood. Source of these receptors: a human donor in good health.

Of note for this clone: Other DNA sequences from this sample encode an identical CDR3 as well. The gene calls are TRBV18 and TRBJ2-5; D is unresolved. Germline assignment: CDR1 KGHSH and CDR2 LQKENI. V lost 2 bases, J lost 5 bases, and 3 bases lay in between. This CDR3 is 11 amino acids long. The CDR3 loop reads CASSPGETQYF. CDR3 DNA: TGTGCCAGCTCACCAGGCGAGACCCAGTACTTC.

This clone was seen a single time. V gene TRBV4-1 combines with J gene TRBJ1-1, with D perhaps TRBD1 (6 bases). Trimming removed 0 bases from V and 1 base from J, with 18 bases in between. CDR1 is MGHRA, CDR2 YSYEKL, per germline. This CDR3 is 18 amino acids long. In DNA form, the CDR3 reads TGCGCCAGCAGCCAAGAAGGGGGTTTCTTCGTTGGGAACACTGAAGCTTTCTTT. Translation: CASSQEGGFFVGNTEAFF.

The V and J genes are TRBV27 and TRBJ2-6, with D unresolved. The CDR3 length is 15 residues. The germline V gene has CDR1 MNHEY and CDR2 SMNVEV (reference sequence). V was shortened by 5 bases and J by 2 bases, with 10 bases between the two germline ends. The CDR3 sequence: CASSPRSAGANVLTF. CDR3 DNA sequence: TGTGCCAGCAGTCCGCGCTCCGCTGGGGCCAACGTCCTGACTTTC.

The chain employs TRBV2 and TRBJ1-3; D not resolved. CDR3 size: 12 residues. The V end lost 10 bases, the J end lost 1 base, and 8 bases lay between the germline ends. The germline CDR1 and CDR2 sequences are SNHLY and FYNNEI. DNA for the CDR3: TGTGCCAACTCCCTTTCTGGAAACACCATATATTTT. Its protein product is CANSLSGNTIYF.

J is TRBJ2-5 and V is TRBV5-1, with 12 bases fitting TRBD2. The CDR3 is made up of 17 amino acids. Germline loops: CDR1 SGHRS, CDR2 YFSETQ. The J segment lost 5 bases and the V segment lost 1 base, leaving 9 bases of the junction unmatched. The CDR3 loop reads CASSLFRLAGDGETQYF. CDR3 in DNA: TGCGCCAGCAGCTTGTTCAGACTAGCGGGGGACGGGGAGACCCAGTACTTC.

With respect to this clone: At one end the junction does not follow the germline gene, possibly because of a read error. The chain has TRBV2 and TRBJ1-2, with a weak D call TRBD1 (6 bases). The CDR3 extends over 13 amino acids. The germline CDR1 and CDR2 sequences are SNHLY and FYNNEI. The CDR3 coding sequence is TGTGCCGGCAGACAGGACCTTCTAGATGGCTACACCTTC. Its translation: CAGRQDLLDGYTF.

The chain is built from TRBV2 and TRBJ2-3, with 10 bases identical to TRBD2. Losses at the gene ends were 8 bases for V and 2 bases for J; bases not matched to a gene: 4. Germline V gene lookup returns CDR1 SNHLY and CDR2 FYNNEI. This CDR3 spans 14 amino acids. The CDR3 spells CASASGGDTDTQYF. DNA for the CDR3: TGTGCCAGCGCTAGCGGGGGAGACACAGATACGCAGTATTTT.

This clone came up once. The J gene is TRBJ2-3, the V gene TRBV6-1; unclear D gene. The germline V gene has CDR1 MNHNS and CDR2 SASEGT. V was pared by 4 bases and J by 2 bases, with 16 bases between. This CDR3 spans 16 amino acids. Written as DNA, the CDR3 is TGTGCCAGCAGTGCCACTAAGGTTTTAGCCACAGATACGCAGTATTTT. Encoded protein: CASSATKVLATDTQYF.

J is TRBJ1-5 and V is TRBV6-1; 8 nucleotides agree with TRBD1. CDR3 length: 15 residues. The junction had 8 bases not matched to a gene; V was cut back by 7 bases and J by 3 bases. Germline V gene lookup returns CDR1 MNHNS and CDR2 SASEGT. The CDR3 DNA reads as TGTGCCAGCAACCAGGGACAGGCAAACAATCAGCCCCAGCATTTT. The encoded protein is CASNQGQANNQPQHF.

The chain couples TRBV14 to TRBJ2-2, with TRBD1 identical over 9 bases. V trimming: 3 bases; J trimming: 4 bases; junction bases outside the gene matches: 3. This CDR3 has 15 amino acids. CDR1 is SGHDN and CDR2 is FVKESK in the germline V gene. The CDR3 reads CASSQRQGVTGELFF. CDR3 bases: TGTGCCAGCAGCCAGAGACAGGGGGTCACCGGGGAGCTGTTTTTT.

The V and J genes are TRBV30 and TRBJ1-3, with TRBD1 identical over 7 bases. The CDR3 runs 14 residues. Germline CDR1 reads GTSNPN; CDR2 reads SVGIG (reference sequence). The trim removed 3 bases at V and 4 bases at J, leaving 6 bases unmatched. CDR3 sequence reads: CAWSRGGGGNTIYF. Here the CDR3 DNA reads TGTGCCTGGAGCCGAGGGGGCGGAGGAAACACCATATATTTT.

The chain links TRBV19 to TRBJ2-1, with 7 bases lining up with TRBD1. The CDR3 consists of 14 residues. J lost 4 bases, V lost 7 bases, and 7 bases had no gene match. The germline gives CDR1 LNHDA, CDR2 SQIVND (reference sequence). Here the CDR3 reads CASKRDSPYNEQFF. For the CDR3, the DNA is TGTGCCAGTAAAAGGGACAGCCCATACAATGAGCAGTTCTTC.

The CDR3 DNA is TGCGCCAGCAGCTTGGTTAACGGAGAGGACATTCAGTACTTC. Translation gives CASSLVNGEDIQYF. The genes are TRBV5-1 and TRBJ2-4; D is uncertain. Trimming cost V 0 bases and J 8 bases, with 12 bases left between them. This CDR3 is built from 14 residues. Germline loops: CDR1 SGHRS, CDR2 YFSETQ.

This rearrangement joins TRBV10-3 to TRBJ2-1, with 10 bases identical to TRBD2. The germline V gene has CDR1 ENHRY and CDR2 SYGVKD. This CDR3 is built from 16 residues. V lost 7 bases, J lost 1 base, and 7 bases stayed unmatched. The CDR3 region is CAITPSGSRSYNEQFF. The CDR3, as DNA: TGTGCCATCACACCTAGCGGGAGTAGGTCCTACAATGAGCAGTTCTTC.

The rearrangement links TRBV18 to TRBJ2-5; D possibly corresponds to TRBD2 (5 bases). Germline lookup yields CDR1 KGHSH and CDR2 LQKENI. V shed 2 bases and J shed 1 base, with 14 bases lying between them. The length of the CDR3 is 16 residues. CDR3 bases: TGTGCCAGCTCACCAAAAATCGGACTGCCCCAAGAGACCCAGTACTTC. Translating gives CASSPKIGLPQETQYF.

The V and J genes are TRBV2 and TRBJ1-1; no firm D call. The CDR3 has 11 amino acids. Trimming took off 6 bases at V and 3 bases at J, with 5 bases between the two ends. The V gene's germline CDR1 is SNHLY and CDR2 FYNNEI. CDR3 in amino acids: CASRAYTEAFF. The CDR3 DNA follows: TGTGCCAGCAGGGCATACACTGAAGCTTTCTTT.

The V gene is TRBV7-9, the J gene TRBJ2-7; D not resolved. Germline CDR1 reads SEHNR; CDR2 reads FQNEAQ (reference sequence). V was trimmed by 2 bases and J by 2 bases, leaving 7 bases between them. The CDR3 length is 13 residues. The CDR3 bases are TGTGCCAGCAGCTTACCAAGTGCCTACGAGCAGTACTTC. The encoded protein is CASSLPSAYEQYF.

Notes on this clone: The sample has other DNA sequences that encode this CDR3 too. The V and J genes are TRBV14 and TRBJ2-2; D is unclear. Trimming left V 1 base short and J 1 base short, with 13 bases between. CDR3 length: 17 amino acids. Germline CDR1 and CDR2: SGHDN and FVKESK. The CDR3 nucleotides are TGTGCCAGCAGCCAAGGGGCTCGGACGGGGAACACCGGGGAGCTGTTTTTT. This encodes CASSQGARTGNTGELFF.

The gene calls are TRBV7-9 and TRBJ1-3; no clear D gene. The germline V gene has CDR1 SEHNR and CDR2 FQNEAQ (reference sequence). This CDR3 comprises 16 residues. The V end lost 1 base, the J end lost 0 bases, and 10 bases lay between the germline ends. CDR3 loop: CASSLEMFVSGNTIYF. Here the CDR3 DNA reads TGTGCCAGCAGCTTAGAAATGTTCGTCTCTGGAAACACCATATATTTT.

The gene calls are TRBV7-2 and TRBJ2-1; the D gene could be TRBD1 or TRBD2 (5 bases each). The germline V gene encodes CDR1 SGHTA and CDR2 FQGNSA. V shed 6 bases and J shed 5 bases, with 23 bases lying between them. This CDR3 spans 17 amino acids. The DNA for the CDR3 is TGTGCCAGCAGTTACGCACGTCTCCGGGACGGGCACAATGAGCAGTTCTTC. Amino acids: CASSYARLRDGHNEQFF. The full variable domain, in which reference TRBV7-2 and TRBJ2-1 provide the parts outside the CDR3, is GAGVSQSPSNKVTEKGKDVELRCDPISGHTALYWYRQSLGQGLEFLIYFQGNSAPDKSGLPSDRFSAERTGGSVSTLTIQRTQQEDSAVYLCASSYARLRDGHNEQFFGPGTRLTVL.

This rearrangement joins TRBV5-1 to TRBJ1-1; the match to TRBD1 covers 7 bases. J gave up 0 bases and V 4 bases, and 9 bases lay outside the gene matches. Germline-derived CDR1 and CDR2 are SGHRS and YFSETQ. The CDR3 totals 16 residues. The CDR3 protein is CASSPTGETMNTEAFF. The CDR3, as DNA: TGCGCCAGCAGCCCTACAGGGGAGACAATGAACACTGAAGCTTTCTTT.

The V call is TRBV6-1, the J call TRBJ1-2, with unresolved D. Germline assignment: CDR1 MNHNS and CDR2 SASEGT. The CDR3 runs to 12 residues. The ends were cut back, 5 bases at V and 5 bases at J, with 9 bases in the middle. Written as DNA, the CDR3 is TGTGCCAGCAGTCAGAACCTATATGGCTACACCTTC. Residues: CASSQNLYGYTF.